This entry features one T cell receptor beta chain sequence. Its antigen is undetermined. Authors' data handling: Sequence data from immunoSEQ were junction-only and lacked quality scores; consequently, filtering differed. Method: immunoSEQ multiplex PCR; TCRdb's copy keeps in-frame clones and lacks some. V and J calls and clone size are those listed in that table; D and trimming were worked out from the DNA. The profile covers about 1.9 million clones, with 80% to 95% appearing a single time and more than 1.5% taken by the ten largest. The source of the sample is a study of shared clonotypes between healthy human individuals. The study's findings and limits: Generally, naive subsets came out with larger estimated richness than memory subsets. Clonotype sharing among the donors was expected to vary with sequencing depth.

CD8 cells classed as naive were CD45RO-negative and positively selected for CCR7, excluding terminally differentiated effector memory CD45RA+ cells. The CDR3 covers 16 residues. Between the trimmed V and J ends, which lost 0 bases and 2 bases, there was a span of 11 bases. Germline V gene sequence: CDR1 SGHVS, CDR2 FQNEAQ. The source of this sequence is a man younger than 35 in good health. Some clones in this sample may be carry-over from other donors' samples. The material sequenced was naive CD8+ T cells from PBMCs. The chain uses TRBV7-8 and TRBJ1-3; a weak D match, TRBD1 (5 bases). The CDR3 loop is CASSLAGEGPGNTIYF. CDR3 sequence (DNA): TGTGCCAGCAGCTTAGCGGGGGAAGGACCTGGAAACACCATATATTTT.